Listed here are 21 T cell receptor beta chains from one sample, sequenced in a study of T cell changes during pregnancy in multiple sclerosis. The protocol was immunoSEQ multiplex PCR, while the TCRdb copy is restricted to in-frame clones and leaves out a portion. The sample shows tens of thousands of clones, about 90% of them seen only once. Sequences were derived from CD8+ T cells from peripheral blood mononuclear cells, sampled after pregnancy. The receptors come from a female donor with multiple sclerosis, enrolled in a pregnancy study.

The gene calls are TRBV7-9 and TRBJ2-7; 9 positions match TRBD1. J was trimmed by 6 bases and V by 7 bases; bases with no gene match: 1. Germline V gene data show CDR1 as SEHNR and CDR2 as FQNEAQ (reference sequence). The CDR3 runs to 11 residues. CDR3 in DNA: TGTGCCAGCAACAGGGGGCCCGAGCAGTACTTC. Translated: CASNRGPEQYF.

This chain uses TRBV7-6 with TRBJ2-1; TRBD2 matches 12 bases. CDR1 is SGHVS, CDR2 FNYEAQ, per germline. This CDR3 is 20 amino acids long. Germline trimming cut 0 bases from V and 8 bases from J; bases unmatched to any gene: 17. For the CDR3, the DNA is TGTGCCAGCAGCTTAGCGTGGGCTAGCGGGGGGGTGCCCCCCGGCGATGAGCAGTTCTTC. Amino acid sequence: CASSLAWASGGVPPGDEQFF.

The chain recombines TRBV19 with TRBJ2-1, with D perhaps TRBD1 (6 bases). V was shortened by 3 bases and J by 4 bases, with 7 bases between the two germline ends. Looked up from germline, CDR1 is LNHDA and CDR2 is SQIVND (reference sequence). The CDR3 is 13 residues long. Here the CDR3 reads CASSIQGYNEQFF. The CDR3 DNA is TGTGCCAGTAGTATTCAGGGGTACAATGAGCAGTTCTTC.

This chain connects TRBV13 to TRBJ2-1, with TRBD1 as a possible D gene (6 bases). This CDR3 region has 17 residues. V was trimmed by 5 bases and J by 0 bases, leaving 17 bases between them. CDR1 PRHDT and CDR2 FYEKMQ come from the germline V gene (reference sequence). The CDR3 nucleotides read TGTGCCAGCAGCACTAAGACAGGACATAGCTCCTACAATGAGCAGTTCTTC. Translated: CASSTKTGHSSYNEQFF. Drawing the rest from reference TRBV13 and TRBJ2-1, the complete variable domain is AAGVIQSPRHLIKEKRETATLKCYPIPRHDTVYWYQQGPGQDPQFLISFYEKMQSDKGSIPDRFSAQQFSDYHSELNMSSLELGDSALYFCASSTKTGHSSYNEQFFGPGTRLTVL.

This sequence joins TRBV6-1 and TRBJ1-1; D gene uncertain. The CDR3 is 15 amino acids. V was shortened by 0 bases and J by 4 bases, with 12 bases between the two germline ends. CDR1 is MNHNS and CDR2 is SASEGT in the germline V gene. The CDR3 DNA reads TGTGCCAGCAGTGAAGCTGCGAGTCGGGGCACTGAAGCTTTCTTT. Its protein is CASSEAASRGTEAFF.

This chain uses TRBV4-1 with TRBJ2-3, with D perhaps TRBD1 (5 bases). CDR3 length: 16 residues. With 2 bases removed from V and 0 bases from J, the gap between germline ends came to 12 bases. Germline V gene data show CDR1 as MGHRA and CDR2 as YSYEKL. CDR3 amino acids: CASSQSTGFSTDTQYF. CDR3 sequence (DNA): TGCGCCAGCAGCCAATCAACAGGCTTTAGCACAGATACGCAGTATTTT.

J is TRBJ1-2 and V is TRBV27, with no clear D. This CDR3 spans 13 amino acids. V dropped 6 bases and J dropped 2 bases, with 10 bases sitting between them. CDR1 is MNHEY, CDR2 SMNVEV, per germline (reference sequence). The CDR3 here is CASSRSRNYGYTF. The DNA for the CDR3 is TGTGCCAGCAGCCGGTCGCGGAACTATGGCTACACCTTC.

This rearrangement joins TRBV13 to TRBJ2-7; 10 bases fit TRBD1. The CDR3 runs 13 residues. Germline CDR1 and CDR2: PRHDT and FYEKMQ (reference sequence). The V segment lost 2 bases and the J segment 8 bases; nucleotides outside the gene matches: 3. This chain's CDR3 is CASSLRGQGKQYF. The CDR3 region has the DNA TGTGCCAGCAGCTTAAGGGGACAGGGGAAGCAGTACTTC. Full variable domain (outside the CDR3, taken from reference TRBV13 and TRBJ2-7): AAGVIQSPRHLIKEKRETATLKCYPIPRHDTVYWYQQGPGQDPQFLISFYEKMQSDKGSIPDRFSAQQFSDYHSELNMSSLELGDSALYFCASSLRGQGKQYFGPGTRLTVT.

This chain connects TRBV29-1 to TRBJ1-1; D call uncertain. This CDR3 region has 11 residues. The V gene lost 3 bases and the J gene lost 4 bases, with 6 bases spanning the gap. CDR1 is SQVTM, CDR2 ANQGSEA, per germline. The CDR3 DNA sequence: TGCAGCGTTGACGGGAGCACTGAAGCTTTCTTT. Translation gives CSVDGSTEAFF.

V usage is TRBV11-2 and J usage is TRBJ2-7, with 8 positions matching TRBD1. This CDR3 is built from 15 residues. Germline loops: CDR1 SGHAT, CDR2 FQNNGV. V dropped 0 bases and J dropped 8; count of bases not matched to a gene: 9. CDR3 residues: CASSLEAGGLSKQYF. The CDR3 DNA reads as TGTGCCAGCAGCTTAGAGGCAGGGGGCTTGTCAAAGCAGTACTTC.

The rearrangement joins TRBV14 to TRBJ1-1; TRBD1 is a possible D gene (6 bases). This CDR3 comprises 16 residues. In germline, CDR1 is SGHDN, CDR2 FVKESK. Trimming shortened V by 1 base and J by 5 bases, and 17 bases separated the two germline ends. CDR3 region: CASSQGLQGLRTEAFF. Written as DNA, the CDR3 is TGTGCCAGCAGCCAAGGACTACAGGGCCTTAGGACTGAAGCTTTCTTT.

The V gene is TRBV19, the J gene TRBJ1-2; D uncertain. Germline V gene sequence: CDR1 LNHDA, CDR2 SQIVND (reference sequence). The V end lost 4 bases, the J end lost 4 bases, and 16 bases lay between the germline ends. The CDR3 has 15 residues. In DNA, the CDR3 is TGTGCCAGTAGTACCCCCGGGAGCCGCATCTATGGCTACACCTTC. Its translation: CASSTPGSRIYGYTF. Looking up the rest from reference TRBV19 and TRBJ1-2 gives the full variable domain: DGGITQSPKYLFRKEGQNVTLSCEQNLNHDAMYWYRQDPGQGLRLIYYSQIVNDFQKGDIAEGYSVSREKKESFPLTVTSAQKNPTAFYLCASSTPGSRIYGYTFGSGTRLTVV.

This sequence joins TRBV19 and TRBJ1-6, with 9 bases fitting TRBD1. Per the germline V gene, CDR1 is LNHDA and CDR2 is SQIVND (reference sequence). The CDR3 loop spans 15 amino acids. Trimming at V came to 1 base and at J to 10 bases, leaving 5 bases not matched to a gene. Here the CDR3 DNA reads TGTGCCAGTAGTATAGGGACAGGGGATGGATCACCCCTCCACTTT. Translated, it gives CASSIGTGDGSPLHF.

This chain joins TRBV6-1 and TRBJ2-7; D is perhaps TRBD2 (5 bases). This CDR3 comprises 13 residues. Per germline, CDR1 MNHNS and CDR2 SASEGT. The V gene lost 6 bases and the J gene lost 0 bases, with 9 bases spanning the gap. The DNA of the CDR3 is TGTGCCAGCAGCGAGGGCTTCTCCTACGAGCAGTACTTC. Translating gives CASSEGFSYEQYF.

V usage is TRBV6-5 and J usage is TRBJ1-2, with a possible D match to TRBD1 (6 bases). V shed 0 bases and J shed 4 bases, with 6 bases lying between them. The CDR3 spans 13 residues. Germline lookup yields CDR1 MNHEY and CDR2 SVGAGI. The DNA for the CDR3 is TGTGCCAGCAGTTACTCGGACAGCTATGGCTACACCTTC. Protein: CASSYSDSYGYTF.

For the CDR3, the DNA is TGTGCCAGCAGTTACTCGACGGGTCTCTCTGGAAACACCATATATTTT. Protein: CASSYSTGLSGNTIYF. This chain uses TRBV6-5 with TRBJ1-3, with D unclear. The germline V and J ends were trimmed by 0 bases and 0 bases, with 9 bases remaining between them. CDR1 and CDR2 from the germline V gene are MNHEY and SVGAGI. There are 16 residues in the CDR3.

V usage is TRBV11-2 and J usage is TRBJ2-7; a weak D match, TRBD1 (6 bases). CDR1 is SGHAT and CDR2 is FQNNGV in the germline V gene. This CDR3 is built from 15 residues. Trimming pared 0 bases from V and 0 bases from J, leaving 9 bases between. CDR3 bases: TGTGCCAGCAGCTTAGACCAGGGGCGCTCCTACGAGCAGTACTTC. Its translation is CASSLDQGRSYEQYF.

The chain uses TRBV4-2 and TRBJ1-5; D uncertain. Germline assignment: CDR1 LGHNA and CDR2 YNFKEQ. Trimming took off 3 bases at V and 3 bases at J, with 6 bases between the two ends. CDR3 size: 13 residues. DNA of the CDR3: TGTGCCAGCAGCCAGGCCCCCAATCAGCCCCAGCATTTT. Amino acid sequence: CASSQAPNQPQHF.

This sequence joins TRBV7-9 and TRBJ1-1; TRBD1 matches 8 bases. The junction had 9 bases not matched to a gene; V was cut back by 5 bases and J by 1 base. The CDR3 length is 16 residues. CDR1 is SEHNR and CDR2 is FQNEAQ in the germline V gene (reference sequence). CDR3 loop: CASSHRGKDGNTEAFF. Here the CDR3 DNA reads TGTGCCAGCAGCCACAGGGGGAAGGACGGGAACACTGAAGCTTTCTTT.

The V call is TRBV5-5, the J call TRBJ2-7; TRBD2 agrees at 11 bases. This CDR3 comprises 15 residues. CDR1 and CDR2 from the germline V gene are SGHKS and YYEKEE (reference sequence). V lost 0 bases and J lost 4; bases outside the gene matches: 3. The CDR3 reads CASSLASGGTYEQYF. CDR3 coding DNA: TGTGCCAGCAGCTTGGCTAGCGGGGGGACTTACGAGCAGTACTTC.

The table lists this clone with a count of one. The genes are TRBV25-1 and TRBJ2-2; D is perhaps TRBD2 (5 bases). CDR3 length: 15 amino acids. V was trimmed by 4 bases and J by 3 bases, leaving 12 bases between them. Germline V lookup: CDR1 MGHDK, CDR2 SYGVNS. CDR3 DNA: TGTGCCAGCAGTGTTGAGGTGAGGGACACCGGGGAGCTGTTTTTT. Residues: CASSVEVRDTGELFF.